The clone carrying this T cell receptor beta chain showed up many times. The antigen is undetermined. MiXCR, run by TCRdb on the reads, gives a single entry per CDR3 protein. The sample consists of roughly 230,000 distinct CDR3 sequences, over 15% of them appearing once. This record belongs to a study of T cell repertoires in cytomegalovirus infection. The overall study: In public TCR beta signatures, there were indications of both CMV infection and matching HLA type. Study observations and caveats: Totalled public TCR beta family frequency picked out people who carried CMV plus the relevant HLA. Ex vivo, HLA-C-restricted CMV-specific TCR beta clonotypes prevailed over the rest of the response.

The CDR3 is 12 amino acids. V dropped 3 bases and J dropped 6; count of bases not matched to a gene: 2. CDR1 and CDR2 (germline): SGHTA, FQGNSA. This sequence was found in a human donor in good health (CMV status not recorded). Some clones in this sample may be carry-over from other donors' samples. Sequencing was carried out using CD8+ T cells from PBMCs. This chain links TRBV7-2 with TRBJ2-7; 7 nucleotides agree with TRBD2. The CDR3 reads CASSFGGVEQYF. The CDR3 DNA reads TGTGCCAGCAGCTTTGGGGGGGTCGAGCAGTACTTC.